A selection of T cell receptor beta chains follows, all from one sample in a study of beta chain features in type 1 diabetes. Data came from immunoSEQ multiplex PCR; TCRdb stores just in-frame clones and leaves some out. In the table there are hundreds of thousands of clones, about 10% of which are singletons. Sequencing input: naive CD4+ T cells from blood. All receptors derive from a woman younger than 30 in good health. The CDR3 runs from the conserved cysteine through the conserved F or W. A D gene is named only where the DNA matches it firmly. Size values are once, few and many counts, or a class for expanded clones, and some rows have none.

D | size | J | V | CDR3 | DNA
TRBD1 | few | TRBJ1-2 | TRBV5-1 | CASSPSNRDRVESGSYGYTF | TGCGCCAGCAGCCCCTCGAACCGGGACAGGGTGGAATCAGGCAGCTATGGCTACACCTTC
NA | few | TRBJ1-5 | TRBV6-1 | CASSASVLGQPQHF | TGTGCCAGCAGTGCCTCCGTCCTCGGTCAGCCCCAGCATTTT
TRBD1 | NA | TRBJ1-1 | TRBV6-5 | CASSSGTGGTEAFF | TGTGCCAGCAGTTCCGGGACAGGCGGCACTGAAGCTTTCTTT
TRBD1 | few | TRBJ2-7 | TRBV15 | CATSRADRGSNEQYF | TGTGCCACCAGCAGGGCGGACAGGGGCTCGAACGAGCAGTACTTC
TRBD2 | NA | TRBJ2-3 | TRBV2 | CASSRRYLAGSGDTQYF | TGTGCCAGCAGTCGTAGATATCTAGCGGGGTCGGGAGATACGCAGTATTTT
NA | few | TRBJ2-1 | TRBV7-2 | CASSSQGAGVNEQFF | TGTGCCAGCAGCTCCCAGGGGGCGGGGGTGAATGAGCAGTTCTTC
TRBD1 | NA | TRBJ1-1 | TRBV6-5 | CASSHHRQGNTEAFF | TGTGCCAGCAGCCACCATAGACAGGGGAACACTGAAGCTTTCTTT
TRBD1 | NA | TRBJ2-2 | TRBV7-3 | CASSLPDRSTGELFF | TGTGCCAGCAGCTTACCGGACAGGTCCACCGGGGAGCTGTTTTTT
NA | few | TRBJ2-7 | TRBV9 | CASSPHSVGGEQYF | TGTGCCAGCAGCCCCCACAGCGTCGGGGGCGAGCAGTACTTC
TRBD1 | NA | TRBJ1-4 | TRBV7-9 | CASSARTGVTNEKLFF | TGTGCCAGCAGCGCCAGGACAGGGGTAACTAATGAAAAACTGTTTTTT
TRBD2 | NA | TRBJ2-5 | TRBV5-1 | CASSLGLAGVETQYF | TGCGCCAGCAGCTTGGGACTAGCGGGAGTGGAGACCCAGTACTTC
NA | few | TRBJ1-1 | TRBV7-9 | CASSLAGFGQPNTEAFF | TGTGCCAGCAGCTTAGCAGGATTCGGACAGCCGAACACTGAAGCTTTCTTT
NA | few | TRBJ2-3 | TRBV7-3 | CASSLAPAAADTQYF | TGTGCCAGCAGCTTAGCCCCCGCGGCGGCAGATACGCAGTATTTT
TRBD2 | few | TRBJ2-7 | TRBV5-4 | CASSTGTSSSYEQYF | TGTGCCAGCAGCACCGGGACTAGCTCCTCCTACGAGCAGTACTTC
TRBD2 | once | TRBJ2-5 | TRBV11-2 | CASSLSGGPQETQYF | TGTGCCAGCAGCTTAAGCGGGGGTCCCCAAGAGACCCAGTACTTC
NA | NA | TRBJ2-7 | TRBV2 | CASSERGGYEQYF | TGTGCCAGCAGTGAACGGGGTGGCTACGAGCAGTACTTC
NA | few | TRBJ1-2 | TRBV28 | CASSLLFQDSDPNYGYTF | TGTGCCAGCAGTTTACTCTTTCAGGACAGTGATCCTAACTATGGCTACACCTTC
TRBD1 | few | TRBJ2-5 | TRBV19 | CASRKAGQGETQYF | TGTGCCAGTAGAAAGGCCGGACAGGGTGAGACCCAGTACTTC
NA | NA | TRBJ2-5 | TRBV2 | CASSGLGAGNETQYF | TGTGCCAGCAGTGGGCTAGGAGCGGGTAATGAGACCCAGTACTTC
TRBD1 | few | TRBJ1-2 | TRBV10-3 | CAISDPGQGDYGYTF | TGTGCCATCAGCGATCCGGGACAGGGGGACTATGGCTACACCTTC
TRBD1 | NA | TRBJ1-2 | TRBV30 | CAWRTGAPRGGYTF | TGTGCCTGGAGAACAGGGGCTCCTCGGGGTGGCTACACCTTC
NA | few | TRBJ2-1 | TRBV5-1 | CASSFEGINEQFF | TGCGCCAGCAGCTTCGAGGGCATCAATGAGCAGTTCTTC
NA | few | TRBJ2-7 | TRBV11-2 | CASSLDRQPLEF | TGTGCCAGCAGCTTAGATCGACAGCCGTTGGAGTTC
TRBD1 | NA | TRBJ2-7 | TRBV18 | CASSPSGTGPNEQYF | TGTGCCAGCTCACCGTCCGGGACAGGCCCTAACGAGCAGTACTTC